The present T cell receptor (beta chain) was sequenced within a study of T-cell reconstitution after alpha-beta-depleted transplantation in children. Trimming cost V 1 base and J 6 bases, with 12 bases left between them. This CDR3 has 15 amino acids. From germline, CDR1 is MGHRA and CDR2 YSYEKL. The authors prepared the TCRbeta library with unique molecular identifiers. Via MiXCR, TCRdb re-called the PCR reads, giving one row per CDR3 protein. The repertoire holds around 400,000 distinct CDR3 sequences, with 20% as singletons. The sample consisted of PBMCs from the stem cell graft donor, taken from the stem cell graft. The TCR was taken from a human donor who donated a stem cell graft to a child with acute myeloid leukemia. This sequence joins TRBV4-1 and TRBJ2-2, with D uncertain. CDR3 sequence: CASSQGSRSPGELFF. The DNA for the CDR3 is TGCGCCAGCAGCCAAGGTTCACGGAGTCCCGGGGAGCTGTTTTTT.